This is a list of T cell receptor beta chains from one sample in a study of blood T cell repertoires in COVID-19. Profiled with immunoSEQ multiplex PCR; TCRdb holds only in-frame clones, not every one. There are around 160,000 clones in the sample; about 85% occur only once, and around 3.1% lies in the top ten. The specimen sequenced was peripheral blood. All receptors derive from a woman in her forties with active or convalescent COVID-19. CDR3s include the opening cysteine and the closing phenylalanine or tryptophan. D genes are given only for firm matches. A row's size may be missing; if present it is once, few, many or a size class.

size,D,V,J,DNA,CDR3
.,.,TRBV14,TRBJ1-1,TGTGCCAGCAGTACCATCGACAGATACACTGAAGCTTTCTTT,CASSTIDRYTEAFF
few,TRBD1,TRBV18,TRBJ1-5,TGTGCCAGCTCACCACTTCCTGGGACAGGGGGTTATAGCAATCAGCCCCAGCATTTT,CASSPLPGTGGYSNQPQHF
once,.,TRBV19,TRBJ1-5,TGTGCCAGTAGTATAGGCCCCCCGGGGGGGGTTAGCAATCAGCCCCAGCATTTT,CASSIGPPGGVSNQPQHF
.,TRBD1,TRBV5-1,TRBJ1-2,TGCGCCAGCAGTCCAGGGGGTGGCTACACCTTC,CASSPGGGYTF
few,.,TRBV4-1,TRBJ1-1,TGCGCCAGCAGCCGCCCACCTGACAGGAACACTGAAGCTTTCTTT,CASSRPPDRNTEAFF
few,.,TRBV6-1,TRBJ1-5,TGTGCCAGCATTGACACCCCAGCGGGTTATAGCAATCAGCCCCAGCATTTT,CASIDTPAGYSNQPQHF
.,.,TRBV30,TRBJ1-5,TGTGCCTGGAGCACAAGCGGCAATCAGCCCCAGCATTTT,CAWSTSGNQPQHF
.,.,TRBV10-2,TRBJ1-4,TGCGCCAGCAGTGAATTGGCAGATCAAAATGAAAAACTGTTTTTT,CASSELADQNEKLFF
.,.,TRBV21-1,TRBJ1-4,TGTGCCAGCAGCAGCCGGGTGCCGGAGAATGAAAAACTGTTTTTT,CASSSRVPENEKLFF
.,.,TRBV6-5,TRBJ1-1,TGTGCCAGCAACTGGGCCGACACTGAAGCTTTCTTT,CASNWADTEAFF
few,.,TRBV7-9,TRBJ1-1,TGTGCCAGCAGCTTATCGTGGACAGCGAACACTGAAGCTTTCTTT,CASSLSWTANTEAFF
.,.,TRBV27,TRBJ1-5,TGTGCCAGCAGTGAGGAGGACAGCAATCAGCCCCAGCATTTT,CASSEEDSNQPQHF
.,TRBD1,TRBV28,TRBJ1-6,TGTGCCAGCAGTCTCCAGGGGGTCCCCAATAGCTCACCCCTCCACTTT,CASSLQGVPNSSPLHF
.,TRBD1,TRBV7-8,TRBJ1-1,TGTGCCAGCAGCTTAGCTGGGGACAGGTCTTTGAACACTGAAGCTTTCTTT,CASSLAGDRSLNTEAFF
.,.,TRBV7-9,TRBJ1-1,TGTGCCAGCAGCTTTGGGGGGAAGAACACTGAAGCTTTCTTT,CASSFGGKNTEAFF
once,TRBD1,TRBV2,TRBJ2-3,TGTGCCAGCAGTGCCCGGGACAGGTCCACAGATACGCAGTATTTT,CASSARDRSTDTQYF
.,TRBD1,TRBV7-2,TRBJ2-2,TGTGCCAGCAGCTCCCCGGGACAGGTAACCGGGGAGCTGTTTTTT,CASSSPGQVTGELFF
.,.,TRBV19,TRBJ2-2,TGTGCCAGTAGTATACTAGTGTTCTCCACCGGGGAGCTGTTTTTT,CASSILVFSTGELFF
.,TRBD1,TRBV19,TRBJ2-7,TGTGCCAGTAGTAGGAGCGGGACAGGGCCTTTCTCCTACGAGCAGTACTTC,CASSRSGTGPFSYEQYF
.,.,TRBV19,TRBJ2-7,TGTGCCAGTAGTCGTCGACAGTACTACGAGCAGTACTTC,CASSRRQYYEQYF
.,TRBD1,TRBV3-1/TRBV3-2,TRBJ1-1,TGTGCCAGCAGCCACCCCGCGGACAGGGAAGTTTTCTTT,CASSHPADREVFF
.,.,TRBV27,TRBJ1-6,TGTGCCAGCAGGCGCAGGGGTTGGGAGACCCTCCACTTT,CASRRRGWETLHF
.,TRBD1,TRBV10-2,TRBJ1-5,TGCGCCAGCAGCCAGGACAGGGGGCGGCAGCCCCAGCATTTT,CASSQDRGRQPQHF
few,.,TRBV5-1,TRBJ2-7,TGCGCCAGCAGCTTTTCATCAGGCTACGAGCAGTACTTC,CASSFSSGYEQYF
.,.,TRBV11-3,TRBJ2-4,TGTGCCAGCAGCTTAGGGACAGCACAGGACATTCAGTACTTC,CASSLGTAQDIQYF
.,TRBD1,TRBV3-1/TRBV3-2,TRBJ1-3,TGTGCCAGCAGCCGGGACAGGATCTCTGGAAACACCATATATTTT,CASSRDRISGNTIYF
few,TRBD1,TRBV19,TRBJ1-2,TGTGCCAGTAGTCCCCGACACCGACAGGGGACAAACTCTAACTATGGCTACACCTTC,CASSPRHRQGTNSNYGYTF
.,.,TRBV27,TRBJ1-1,TGTGCCAGCAGTTTATTCGGCAGGGATGAAGCTTTCTTT,CASSLFGRDEAFF
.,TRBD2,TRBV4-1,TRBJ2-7,TGCGCCAGCAGCCAAGATCAAGCGGGAGTTCTAAGCGAGCAGTACTTC,CASSQDQAGVLSEQYF
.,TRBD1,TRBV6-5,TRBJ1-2,TGTGCCAGCAGAAAGACAGGGAATGGTGGCTACACCTTC,CASRKTGNGGYTF
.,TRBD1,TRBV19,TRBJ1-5,TGTGCCAGTAGCTACCCGGGACAGAGGCATCAGCCCCAGCATTTT,CASSYPGQRHQPQHF
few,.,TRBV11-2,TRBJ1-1,TGTGCCAGCAGCTCGGTTCGGGGATTGGGTGAAGCTTTCTTT,CASSSVRGLGEAFF
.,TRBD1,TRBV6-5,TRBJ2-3,TGTGCCAGCAGTAACGACAGGGGGCCCCCAGATACGCAGTATTTT,CASSNDRGPPDTQYF
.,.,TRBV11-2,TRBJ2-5,TGTGCCAGCAGCTCATACAGGGCTCAAGAGACCCAGTACTTC,CASSSYRAQETQYF
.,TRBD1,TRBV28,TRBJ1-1,TGTGCCAGCAGTTTGGGGGACAGTCGCGACACTGAAGCTTTCTTT,CASSLGDSRDTEAFF
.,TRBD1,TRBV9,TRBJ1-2,TGTGCCAGCAGCGAGACCGGGACAGCCATAACCTTC,CASSETGTAITF
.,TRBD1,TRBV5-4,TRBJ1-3,TGTGCCAGCAGCAACGCAGGGGGCTATACTGGAAACACCATATATTTT,CASSNAGGYTGNTIYF
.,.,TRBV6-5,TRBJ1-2,TGTGCCAGCAGTTCCGGGTGGCAGGGAAGTGGCTACACCTTC,CASSSGWQGSGYTF
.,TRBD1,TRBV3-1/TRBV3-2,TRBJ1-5,TGTGCCAGCAGTGGTGGGACAGGGGAGGAAATGTATAGCAATCAGCCCCAGCATTTT,CASSGGTGEEMYSNQPQHF
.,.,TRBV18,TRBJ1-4,TGTGCCAGCTCACCATCCCCCGGGGGAGAAAAACTGTTTTTT,CASSPSPGGEKLFF
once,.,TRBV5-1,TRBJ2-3,TGCGCCAGCAGCTTGACCTCGCCCCGGGATACGCAGTATTTT,CASSLTSPRDTQYF
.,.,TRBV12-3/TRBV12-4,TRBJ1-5,TGTGCCAGCAGTTTGAGTATAGTCCAGCCCCAGCATTTT,CASSLSIVQPQHF
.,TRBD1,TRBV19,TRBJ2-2,TGTGCCAGTACCCCCGGCCGACCGGGACAGGGGGCAACCGGGGAGCTGTTTTTT,CASTPGRPGQGATGELFF
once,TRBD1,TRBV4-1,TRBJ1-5,TGCGCCAGCAGCCCTGCTTGGGACAGGGGGAAAACGGTCAGGGGAGATCAGCCCCAGCATTTT,CASSPAWDRGKTVRGDQPQHF
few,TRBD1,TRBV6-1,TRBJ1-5,TGTGCCAGCAGTGACGGGACAGAGAATCAGCCCCAGCATTTT,CASSDGTENQPQHF
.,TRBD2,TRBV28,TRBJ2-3,TGTGCCAGCAGCCACACTAGCGGGTTATCAGATACGCAGTATTTT,CASSHTSGLSDTQYF
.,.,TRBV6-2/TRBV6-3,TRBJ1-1,TGTGCCAGCAGTTCGGCGGGGGGAGGGAACACTGAAGCTTTCTTT,CASSSAGGGNTEAFF
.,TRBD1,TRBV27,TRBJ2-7,TGTGCCAGCAGTCACACAACAGGGGCTAGCTCCTACGAGCAGTACTTC,CASSHTTGASSYEQYF
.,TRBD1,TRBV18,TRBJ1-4,TGTGCCAGCTCACCACGACAGGGGGGCAATGAAAAACTGTTTTTT,CASSPRQGGNEKLFF
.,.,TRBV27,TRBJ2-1,TGTGCCAGCAGTTTTTTTCTCGGTCTCAATGAGCAGTTCTTC,CASSFFLGLNEQFF
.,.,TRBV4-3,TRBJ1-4,TGCGCCAGCAGCCAAGTGCCCGCTATTAATGAAAAACTGTTTTTT,CASSQVPAINEKLFF
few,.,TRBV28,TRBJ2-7,TGTGCCAGCATTCAAAGGGGGACACCTTCCTACGAGCAGTACTTC,CASIQRGTPSYEQYF